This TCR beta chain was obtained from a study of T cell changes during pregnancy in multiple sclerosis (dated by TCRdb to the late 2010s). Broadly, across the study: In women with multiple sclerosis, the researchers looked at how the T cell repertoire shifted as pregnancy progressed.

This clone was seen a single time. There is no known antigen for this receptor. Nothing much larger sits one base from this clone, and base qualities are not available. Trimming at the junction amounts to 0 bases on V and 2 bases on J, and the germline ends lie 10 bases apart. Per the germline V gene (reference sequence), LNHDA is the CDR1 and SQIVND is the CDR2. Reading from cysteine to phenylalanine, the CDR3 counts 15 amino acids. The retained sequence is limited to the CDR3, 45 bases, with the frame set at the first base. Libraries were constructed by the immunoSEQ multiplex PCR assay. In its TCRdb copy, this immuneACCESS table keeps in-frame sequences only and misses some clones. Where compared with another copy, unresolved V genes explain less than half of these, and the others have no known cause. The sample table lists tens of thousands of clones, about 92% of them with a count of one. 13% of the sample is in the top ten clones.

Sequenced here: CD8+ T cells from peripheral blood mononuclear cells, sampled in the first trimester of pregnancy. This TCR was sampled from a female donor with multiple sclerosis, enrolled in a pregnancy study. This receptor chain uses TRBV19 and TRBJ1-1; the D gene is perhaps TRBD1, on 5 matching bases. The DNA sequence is TGTGCCAGTAGTATAGACCCCACAGGAAACACTGAAGCTTTCTTT. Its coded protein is CASSIDPTGNTEAFF.